The 5 T cell receptor beta chains presented below share a single source sample, sequenced in a study of blood T cells in healthy people across ages. A second roughly 6 to 11 cycle PCR used barcoded and J-beta primers. TCRdb re-derived calls from the 5' RACE reads in MiXCR, one entry per CDR3 protein. Counted here are some 710,000 distinct CDR3 sequences, 22% occurring once; the ten biggest clones make up 22%. Sequencing was done on a sample of blood. The receptors come from an older man in good health.

This clonotype was counted a few times. V and J are TRBV10-3 and TRBJ1-1; TRBD1 matches 8 bases. J lost 11 bases, V lost 5 bases, and 7 bases had no gene match. This CDR3 has 12 residues. Germline-derived CDR1 and CDR2 are ENHRY and SYGVKD. CDR3 coding DNA: TGTGCCATCAGTCCCAGCGACAGGGGTGCTTTCTTT. Its translation: CAISPSDRGAFF.

This clonotype has a handful of counts. The chain carries TRBV7-9 and TRBJ2-1, with a possible D match to TRBD2 (6 bases). V lost 5 bases and J 3 bases, leaving 17 bases between the germline ends. The CDR3 contains 16 residues. Germline assignment: CDR1 SEHNR and CDR2 FQNEAQ (reference sequence). In DNA, the CDR3 is TGTGCCAGCAGCGTTGGTTTCGGACTAAACTACAATGAGCAGTTCTTC. This codes for CASSVGFGLNYNEQFF.

In this sample, this clonotype turned up many times. The gene calls are TRBV12-3 or TRBV12-4 and TRBJ2-1; 16 nucleotides agree with TRBD2. Trimming at V came to 7 bases and at J to 8 bases, leaving 8 bases not matched to a gene. This CDR3 region has 16 residues. The CDR3 bases are TGTGCCAGCAACCACGCCGGGACTAGCGGGAGGGATGAGCAGTTCTTC. This encodes CASNHAGTSGRDEQFF.

This clonotype has a count of ten or more. V and J are TRBV29-1 and TRBJ2-2; possible D gene TRBD1, 5 bases. The germline V gene has CDR1 SQVTM and CDR2 ANQGSEA. This CDR3 has 12 amino acids. Trimming removed 8 bases from V and 4 bases from J, with 11 bases in between. This CDR3 reads CSFRQSTGELFF. DNA for the CDR3: TGCAGCTTTCGACAGAGCACCGGGGAGCTGTTTTTT.

This clonotype was recorded a few times. V gene TRBV5-1 combines with J gene TRBJ1-3; D not certain. The CDR3 length is 15 residues. The germline CDR1 and CDR2 sequences are SGHRS and YFSETQ. V was cut by 6 bases and J by 0 bases, with 13 bases left in between. DNA for the CDR3: TGCGCCAGCACTTTGGACGGCTACTCTGGAAACACCATATATTTT. It specifies CASTLDGYSGNTIYF.